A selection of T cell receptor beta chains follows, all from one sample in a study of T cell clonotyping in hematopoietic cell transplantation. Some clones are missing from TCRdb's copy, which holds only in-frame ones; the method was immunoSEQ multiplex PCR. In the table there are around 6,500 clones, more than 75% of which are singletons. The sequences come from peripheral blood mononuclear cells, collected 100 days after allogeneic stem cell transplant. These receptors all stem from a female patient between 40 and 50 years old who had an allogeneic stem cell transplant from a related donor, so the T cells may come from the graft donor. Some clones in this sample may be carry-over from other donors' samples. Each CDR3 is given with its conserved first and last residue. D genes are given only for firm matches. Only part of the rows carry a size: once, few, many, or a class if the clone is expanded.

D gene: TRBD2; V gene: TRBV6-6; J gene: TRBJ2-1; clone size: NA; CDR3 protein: CASSYDIAGVGNEQFF; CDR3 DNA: TGTGCCAGCAGTTACGACATAGCGGGAGTTGGCAATGAGCAGTTCTTC
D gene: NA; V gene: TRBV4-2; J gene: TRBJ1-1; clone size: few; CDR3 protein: CASSHWGTEAFF; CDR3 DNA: TGTGCCAGCAGCCACTGGGGCACTGAAGCTTTCTTT
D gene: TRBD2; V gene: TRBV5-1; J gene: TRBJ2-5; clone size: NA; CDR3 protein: CASSSGGLIQETQYF; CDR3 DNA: TGCGCCAGCAGCAGCGGGGGACTAATCCAAGAGACCCAGTACTTC
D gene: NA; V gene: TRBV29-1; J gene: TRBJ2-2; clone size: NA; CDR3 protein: CSGRGAGELFF; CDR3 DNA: TGCAGCGGCAGGGGGGCCGGGGAGCTGTTTTTT
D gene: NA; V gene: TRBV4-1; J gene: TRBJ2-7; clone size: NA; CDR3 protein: CASSQNQGSEYEQYF; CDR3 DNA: TGCGCCAGCAGCCAAAACCAGGGAAGTGAGTACGAGCAGTACTTC
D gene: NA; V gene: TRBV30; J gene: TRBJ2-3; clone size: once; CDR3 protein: CAWSRRTDTQYF; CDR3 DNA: TGTGCCTGGAGTAGGCGAACAGATACGCAGTATTTT
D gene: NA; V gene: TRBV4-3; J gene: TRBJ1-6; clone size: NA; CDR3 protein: CASSQAARAANSPLHF; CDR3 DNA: TGCGCCAGCAGCCAAGCGGCACGAGCTGCTAATTCACCCCTCCACTTT
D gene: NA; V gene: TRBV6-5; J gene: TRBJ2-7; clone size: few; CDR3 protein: CASSKGVQGYEQYF; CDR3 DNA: TGTGCCAGCAGCAAGGGGGTCCAAGGTTACGAGCAGTACTTC
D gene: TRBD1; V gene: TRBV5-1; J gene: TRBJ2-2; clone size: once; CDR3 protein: CASSLVGQGNTGELFF; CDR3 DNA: TGCGCCAGCAGCTTGGTGGGACAGGGTAACACCGGGGAGCTGTTTTTT
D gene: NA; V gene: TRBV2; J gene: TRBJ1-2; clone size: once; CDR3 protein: CATSGRRGGYTF; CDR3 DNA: TGTGCCACCTCCGGGCGCCGCGGTGGCTACACCTTC
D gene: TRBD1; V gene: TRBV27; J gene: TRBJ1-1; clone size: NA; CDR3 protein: CASRLGQGRDTEAFF; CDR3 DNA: TGTGCCAGCAGATTGGGACAGGGACGGGACACTGAAGCTTTCTTT
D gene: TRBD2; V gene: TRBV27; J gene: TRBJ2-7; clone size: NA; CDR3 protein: CASSPIPAGLGYEQYF; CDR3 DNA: TGTGCCAGCTCCCCCATACCCGCGGGACTAGGCTACGAGCAGTACTTC
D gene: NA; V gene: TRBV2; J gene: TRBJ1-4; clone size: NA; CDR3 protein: CASGAGRFTEKLFF; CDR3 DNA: TGTGCCAGCGGAGCTGGACGGTTTACTGAAAAACTGTTTTTT
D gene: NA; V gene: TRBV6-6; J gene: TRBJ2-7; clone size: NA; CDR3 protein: CASSPGQFEAEQYF; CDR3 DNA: TGTGCCAGCAGCCCCGGGCAGTTTGAAGCCGAGCAGTACTTC
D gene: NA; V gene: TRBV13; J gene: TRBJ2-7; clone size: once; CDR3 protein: CASSLEGEDHEQYF; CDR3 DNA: TGTGCCAGCAGCTTAGAGGGTGAGGACCACGAGCAGTACTTC
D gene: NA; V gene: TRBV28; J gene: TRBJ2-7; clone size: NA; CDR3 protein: CASSLIWDLQQGQYF; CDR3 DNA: TGTGCCAGCAGTTTAATCTGGGACCTGCAGCAAGGGCAGTACTTC
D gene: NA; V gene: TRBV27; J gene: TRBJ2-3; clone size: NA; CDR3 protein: CASSFLSTDTQYF; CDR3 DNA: TGTGCCAGCAGTTTCCTGAGCACAGATACGCAGTATTTT
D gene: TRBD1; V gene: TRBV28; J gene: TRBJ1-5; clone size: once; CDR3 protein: CASSPSQGTQPQHF; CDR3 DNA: TGTGCCAGCAGCCCTTCACAGGGGACTCAGCCCCAGCATTTT
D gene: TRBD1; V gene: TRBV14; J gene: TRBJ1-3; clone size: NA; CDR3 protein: CASSLLTGASGNTIYF; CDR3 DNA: TGTGCCAGCAGCCTATTGACAGGGGCCTCTGGAAACACCATATATTTT
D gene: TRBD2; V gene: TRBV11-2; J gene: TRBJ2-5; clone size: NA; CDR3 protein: CASSLGGTSSVGAQYF; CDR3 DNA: TGTGCCAGCAGCTTAGGGGGGACTAGCTCGGTTGGGGCCCAGTACTTC
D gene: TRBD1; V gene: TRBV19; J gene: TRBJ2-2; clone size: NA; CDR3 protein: CASRTNTLTGTRTGELFF; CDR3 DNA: TGTGCCAGTAGGACGAATACTCTGACAGGGACGAGGACCGGGGAGCTGTTTTTT
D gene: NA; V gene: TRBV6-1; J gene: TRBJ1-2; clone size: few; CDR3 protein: CASSETAESAYGYTF; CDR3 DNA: TGTGCCAGCAGTGAAACGGCAGAATCAGCCTATGGCTACACCTTC
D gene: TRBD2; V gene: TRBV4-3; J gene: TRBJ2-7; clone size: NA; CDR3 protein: CASSQGVSSGRPYF; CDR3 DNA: TGCGCCAGCAGCCAAGGGGTTTCTAGCGGGAGGCCGTACTTC
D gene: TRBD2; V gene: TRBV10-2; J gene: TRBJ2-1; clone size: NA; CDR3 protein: CASSETGGFYNEQFF; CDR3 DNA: TGCGCCAGCAGTGAGACGGGAGGGTTCTACAATGAGCAGTTCTTC
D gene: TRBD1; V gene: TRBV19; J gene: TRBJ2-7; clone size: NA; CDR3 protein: CASSLTGTGTYEQYF; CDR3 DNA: TGTGCCAGTAGTCTCACCGGGACAGGGACCTACGAGCAGTACTTC
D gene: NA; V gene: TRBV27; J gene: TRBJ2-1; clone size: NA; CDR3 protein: CASSLFGRGGYNEQFF; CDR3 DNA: TGTGCCAGCAGTTTATTCGGCAGGGGAGGGTACAATGAGCAGTTCTTC
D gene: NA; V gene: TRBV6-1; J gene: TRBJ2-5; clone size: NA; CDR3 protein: CASSLRESQYF; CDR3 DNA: TGTGCCAGCAGCCTTAGAGAGAGCCAGTACTTC
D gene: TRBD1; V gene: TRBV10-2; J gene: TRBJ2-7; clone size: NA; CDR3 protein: CASSVGPTGTGYGEQYF; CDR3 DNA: TGCGCCAGCAGTGTTGGGCCAACCGGGACAGGGTACGGCGAGCAGTACTTC
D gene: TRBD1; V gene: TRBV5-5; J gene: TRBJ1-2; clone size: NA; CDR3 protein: CASSLGTGASGYTF; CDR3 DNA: TGTGCCAGCAGTCTGGGGACAGGGGCGAGCGGCTACACCTTC
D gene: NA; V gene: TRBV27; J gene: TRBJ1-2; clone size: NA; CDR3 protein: CASSSGYSNYGYTF; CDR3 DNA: TGTGCCAGCAGTTCCGGATATTCTAACTATGGCTACACCTTC
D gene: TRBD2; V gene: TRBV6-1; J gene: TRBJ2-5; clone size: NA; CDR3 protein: CASSETGLLAGETQYF; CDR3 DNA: TGTGCCAGCAGTGAAACGGGACTATTAGCGGGGGAGACCCAGTACTTC
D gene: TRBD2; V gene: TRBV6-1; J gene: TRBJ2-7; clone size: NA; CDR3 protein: CASSVPLGGSLHEQYF; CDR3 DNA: TGTGCCAGCAGTGTTCCCCTTGGCGGGAGTTTGCACGAGCAGTACTTC
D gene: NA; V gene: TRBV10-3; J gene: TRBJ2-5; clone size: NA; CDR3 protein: CAISAGGAQETQYF; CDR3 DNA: TGTGCCATCAGTGCTGGGGGTGCCCAAGAGACCCAGTACTTC
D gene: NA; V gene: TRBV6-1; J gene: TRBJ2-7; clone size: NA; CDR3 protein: CASSEAGGRDEQYF; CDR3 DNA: TGTGCCAGCAGTGAAGCTGGGGGGAGAGACGAGCAGTACTTC
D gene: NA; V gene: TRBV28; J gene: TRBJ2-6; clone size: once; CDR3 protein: CARGPGPSGANVLTF; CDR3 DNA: TGTGCCAGGGGGCCGGGTCCGTCTGGGGCCAACGTCCTGACTTTC
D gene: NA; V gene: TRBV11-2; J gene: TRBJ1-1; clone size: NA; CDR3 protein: CASRSTGNTEAFF; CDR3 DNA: TGTGCCAGCAGGTCGACGGGAAACACTGAAGCTTTCTTT
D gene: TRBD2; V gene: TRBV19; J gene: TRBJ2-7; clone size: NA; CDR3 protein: CASMTQAGAYEQYF; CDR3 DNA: TGTGCCAGTATGACGCAGGCGGGAGCATACGAGCAGTACTTC
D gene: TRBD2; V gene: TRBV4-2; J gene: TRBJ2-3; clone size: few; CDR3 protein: CASSQAGTSGKGDTQYF; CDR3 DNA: TGTGCCAGCAGCCAAGCCGGGACTAGCGGGAAGGGAGATACGCAGTATTTT
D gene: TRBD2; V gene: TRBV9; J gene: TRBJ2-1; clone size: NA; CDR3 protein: CASSPWTSGNNEQFF; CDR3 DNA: TGTGCCAGCAGTCCCTGGACTAGCGGGAACAATGAGCAGTTCTTC
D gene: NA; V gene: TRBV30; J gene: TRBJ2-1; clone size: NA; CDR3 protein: CAWSVTALDYNEQFF; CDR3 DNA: TGTGCCTGGAGTGTAACAGCGCTGGACTACAATGAGCAGTTCTTC
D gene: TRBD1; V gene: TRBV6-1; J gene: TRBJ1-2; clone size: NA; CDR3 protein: CASSETGTGLTF; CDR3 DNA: TGTGCCAGCAGTGAAACCGGGACAGGGCTTACCTTC
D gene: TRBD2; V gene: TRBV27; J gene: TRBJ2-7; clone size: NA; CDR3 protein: CASSLSRLAGGISYEQYF; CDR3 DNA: TGTGCCAGCAGTTTATCCCGACTAGCGGGGGGGATTTCCTACGAGCAGTACTTC
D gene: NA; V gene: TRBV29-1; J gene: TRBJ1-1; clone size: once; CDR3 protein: CSSGRLNTEAFF; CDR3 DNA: TGCAGCTCGGGACGGCTGAACACTGAAGCTTTCTTT
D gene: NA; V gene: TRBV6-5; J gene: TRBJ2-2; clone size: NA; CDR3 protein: CASSLEGMTTGELFF; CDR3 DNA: TGTGCCAGCAGTTTAGAGGGGATGACCACCGGGGAGCTGTTTTTT
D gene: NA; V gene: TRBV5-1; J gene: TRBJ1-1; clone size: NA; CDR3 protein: CASSLYTGNTEAFF; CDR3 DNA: TGCGCCAGCAGCTTATATACAGGGAACACTGAAGCTTTCTTT
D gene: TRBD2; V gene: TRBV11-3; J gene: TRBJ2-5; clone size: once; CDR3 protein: CASREKRGSTNQETQYF; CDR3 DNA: TGTGCCAGCAGGGAAAAGCGGGGCAGCACAAACCAAGAGACCCAGTACTTC
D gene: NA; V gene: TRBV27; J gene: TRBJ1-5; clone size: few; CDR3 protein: CASSHGGNQPQHF; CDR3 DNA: TGTGCCAGCAGCCACGGGGGTAATCAGCCCCAGCATTTT
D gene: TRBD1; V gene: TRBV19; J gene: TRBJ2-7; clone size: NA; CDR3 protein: CASSIRTGASYEQYF; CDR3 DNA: TGTGCCAGTAGTATCAGGACAGGGGCCTCCTACGAGCAGTACTTC
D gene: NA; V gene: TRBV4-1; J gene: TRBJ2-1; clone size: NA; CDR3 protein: CASSQDAAPTSNEQFF; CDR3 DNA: TGCGCCAGCAGCCAAGATGCGGCTCCCACTTCCAATGAGCAGTTCTTC
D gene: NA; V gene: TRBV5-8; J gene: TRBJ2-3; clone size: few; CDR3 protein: CASGLEPYTDTQYF; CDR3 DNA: TGTGCCAGCGGCCTGGAACCCTACACAGATACGCAGTATTTT
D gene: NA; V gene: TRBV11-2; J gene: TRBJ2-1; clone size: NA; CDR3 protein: CASSLVGAYNEQFF; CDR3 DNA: TGTGCCAGCAGCTTAGTAGGGGCCTACAATGAGCAGTTCTTC
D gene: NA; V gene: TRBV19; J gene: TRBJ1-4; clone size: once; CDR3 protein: CASKQGDLGEKLFF; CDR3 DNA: TGTGCCAGTAAGCAAGGGGATCTCGGAGAAAAACTGTTTTTT
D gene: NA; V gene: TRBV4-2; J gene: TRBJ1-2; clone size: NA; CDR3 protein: CASSHRAQGGYTF; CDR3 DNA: TGTGCCAGCAGCCACCGGGCCCAAGGTGGCTACACCTTC